The next 22 T cell receptor beta chains were all read from a single sample in a study of beta chain features in type 1 diabetes. General study results and limits: Within each of all four CD4+ subsets, Type 1 diabetes patients had TCRB CDR3s that were moderately but significantly shorter.

These receptors have no known antigen. TCRB transcripts that were expressed got sequenced, as all of the isolated RNA had been reverse transcribed. Clones were sequenced by immunoSEQ multiplex PCR, and TCRdb holds only the in-frame ones, with some missing. Of some 660,000 clones in the sample, around 15% are singletons; the top ten hold 0.04%. The sample was naive CD4+ T cells from blood. These receptor sequences come from a man younger than 35 with type 1 diabetes.

This clone was found a few times. The chain combines TRBV9 with TRBJ1-6; possibly TRBD1 for D (5 bases). The V gene lost 1 base and the J gene lost 8 bases, with 7 bases spanning the gap. Germline values: CDR1 SGDLS, CDR2 YYNGEE. CDR3 length equals 13 residues. CDR3 bases: TGTGCCAGCAGCGTAAAGACAGATTCACCCCTCCACTTT. Its translation: CASSVKTDSPLHF.

This clone was observed a few times. The chain uses TRBV7-2 and TRBJ2-5; D call uncertain. Germline V gene data show CDR1 as SGHTA and CDR2 as FQGNSA. The CDR3 is made up of 13 amino acids. V dropped 1 base and J dropped 1 base, with 4 bases sitting between them. CDR3 in amino acids: CASSLGTQETQYF. Here the CDR3 DNA reads TGTGCCAGCAGCTTAGGTACCCAAGAGACCCAGTACTTC. Full variable domain (rest looked up from reference TRBV7-2 and TRBJ2-5): GAGVSQSPSNKVTEKGKDVELRCDPISGHTALYWYRQSLGQGLEFLIYFQGNSAPDKSGLPSDRFSAERTGGSVSTLTIQRTQQEDSAVYLCASSLGTQETQYFGPGTRLLVL.

This clone was counted between two and nine times. V and J are TRBV6-6 and TRBJ2-3; 9 nucleotides match TRBD2. Germline values: CDR1 MNHNY, CDR2 SVGAGI (reference sequence). V was clipped by 4 bases and J by 2 bases; unmatched bases: 7. The CDR3 length is 16 residues. DNA of the CDR3: TGTGCCAGCAGTTCCCCAGAGCGGGGGGCCACAGATACGCAGTATTTT. It encodes CASSSPERGATDTQYF.

This clone came up a few times. The CDR3 loop reads CASSPGVYEQYF. The CDR3 DNA reads as TGTGCCAGCTCACCAGGGGTATACGAGCAGTACTTC. V and J are TRBV18 and TRBJ2-7; D is unresolved. Germline V gene sequence: CDR1 KGHSH, CDR2 LQKENI. The CDR3 contains 12 residues. Trimming stripped 2 bases from V and 4 bases from J, with 6 bases between.

This clone was recorded a few times. This chain connects TRBV7-2 to TRBJ1-6; 9 bases agree with TRBD1. The germline gives CDR1 SGHTA, CDR2 FQGNSA. V trimming: 2 bases; J trimming: 11 bases; junction bases outside the gene matches: 7. The CDR3 has 15 residues. In nucleotides, the CDR3 is TGTGCCAGCAGCTTAAGGACAGGGGCCCGGCCACCCCTCCACTTT. It codes for CASSLRTGARPPLHF.

The rearrangement links TRBV29-1 to TRBJ2-7; D ambiguous. The V and J ends lost 5 bases and 2 bases respectively, with 13 bases between them. Germline V CDR1 and CDR2: SQVTM, ANQGSEA. The CDR3 has 13 residues. CDR3 DNA: TGCAGCGTTCATGGGTTAGGGACCTACGAGCAGTACTTC. As protein: CSVHGLGTYEQYF.

J is TRBJ2-1 and V is TRBV4-3; D unresolved. This CDR3 is 14 amino acids long. Trimming pared 0 bases from V and 5 bases from J, leaving 8 bases between. Germline CDR1 and CDR2: LGHNA and YSLEER. The CDR3 DNA is TGCGCCAGCAGCCAAGATTTGAGGAACAATGAGCAGTTCTTC. Translated, it gives CASSQDLRNNEQFF.

A few counts support this clone. CDR3 sequence: CASGQGNTGELFF. The CDR3 nucleotides read TGTGCCAGCGGACAGGGGAACACCGGGGAGCTGTTTTTT. J is TRBJ2-2 and V is TRBV7-2, with 8 bases identical to TRBD1. Germline lookup yields CDR1 SGHTA and CDR2 FQGNSA. The CDR3 is made up of 13 amino acids. Trimming took 8 bases from V and 1 from J; bases not matched to a gene: 0.

The rearrangement links TRBV28 to TRBJ2-1; TRBD1 agrees at 8 bases. This CDR3 has 14 amino acids. From germline, CDR1 is MDHEN and CDR2 SYDVKM. V trimming: 8 bases; J trimming: 7 bases; junction bases outside the gene matches: 10. The CDR3 here is CASRGQGKGNEQFF. The DNA for the CDR3 is TGTGCCAGCCGAGGACAGGGAAAAGGGAATGAGCAGTTCTTC.

V gene TRBV5-1 combines with J gene TRBJ2-5; the D is unclear. V gave up 5 bases and J gave up 5 bases, with 7 bases separating them. The germline V gene has CDR1 SGHRS and CDR2 YFSETQ. There are 11 residues in the CDR3. The CDR3 sequence is CASRTAETQYF. The CDR3 DNA reads as TGCGCCAGCAGGACGGCGGAGACCCAGTACTTC.

This rearrangement joins TRBV9 to TRBJ1-5; D is unclear. Deletions cut 0 bases from V and 10 bases from J, with 11 bases between. CDR3 length equals 13 residues. Germline V lookup: CDR1 SGDLS, CDR2 YYNGEE. CDR3 sequence: CASSVVVDGPQHF. The CDR3 DNA reads as TGTGCCAGCAGCGTAGTGGTGGACGGACCCCAGCATTTT.

This chain links TRBV5-4 with TRBJ2-1; 8 bases are a match to TRBD1. J gave up 2 bases and V 4 bases, and 5 bases lay outside the gene matches. The germline V gene has CDR1 SGHNT and CDR2 YYREEE (reference sequence). The CDR3 covers 15 residues. CDR3 nucleotide sequence: TGTGCCAGCAGCAGAACAGGGGGGACCTACAATGAGCAGTTCTTC. Residues: CASSRTGGTYNEQFF.

This chain joins TRBV29-1 and TRBJ2-3; 7 bases align to TRBD2. This CDR3 has 14 amino acids. From germline, CDR1 is SQVTM and CDR2 ANQGSEA. Trimming at V came to 5 bases and at J to 4 bases, leaving 9 bases not matched to a gene. The CDR3 sequence is CSVPAGAAADTQYF. The CDR3 nucleotides read TGCAGCGTTCCGGCGGGAGCTGCGGCAGATACGCAGTATTTT.

The chain joins TRBV29-1 to TRBJ2-2; perhaps TRBD1 as D (5 bases). Germline CDR1 is SQVTM and CDR2 is ANQGSEA. The CDR3 extends over 15 amino acids. Trimming shortened V by 4 bases and J by 4 bases, and 16 bases separated the two germline ends. The CDR3 region is CSVAGLSRSTGELFF. CDR3 DNA sequence: TGCAGCGTTGCAGGGTTGTCGCGGAGCACCGGGGAGCTGTTTTTT.

This clone has only a few counts. This chain connects TRBV7-2 to TRBJ2-7, with 7 bases fitting TRBD1. Germline V CDR1 and CDR2: SGHTA, FQGNSA. The CDR3 has 17 residues. V lost 5 bases to trimming and J lost 9 bases; unmatched junction nucleotides: 22. This CDR3 is CASSLMDPGQSLRGQYF. CDR3 DNA: TGTGCCAGCAGCCTAATGGACCCGGGACAGTCCCTACGCGGGCAGTACTTC.

The sample holds a few counts of this clone. The chain combines TRBV9 with TRBJ2-7, with 11 bases matching TRBD2. V shed 4 bases and J 5 bases; nucleotides not matched to a gene: 8. Germline values: CDR1 SGDLS, CDR2 YYNGEE. The CDR3 is 15 amino acids. CDR3 protein: CASSPQTSGAHEQYF. As DNA, the CDR3 is TGTGCCAGCAGCCCCCAGACTAGCGGGGCGCACGAGCAGTACTTC. Looking up the rest from reference TRBV9 and TRBJ2-7 gives the full variable domain: DSGVTQTPKHLITATGQRVTLRCSPRSGDLSVYWYQQSLDQGLQFLIQYYNGEERAKGNILERFSAQQFPDLHSELNLSSLELGDSALYFCASSPQTSGAHEQYFGPGTRLTVT.

The chain's CDR3 is CASRPGTGGSYEQYF. In DNA, the CDR3 is TGTGCCAGCAGACCCGGGACAGGGGGAAGCTACGAGCAGTACTTC. The chain carries TRBV6-5 and TRBJ2-7, with 11 bases identical to TRBD1. Germline values: CDR1 MNHEY, CDR2 SVGAGI. The length of the CDR3 is 15 residues. The J segment lost 3 bases and the V segment lost 6 bases, leaving 7 bases of the junction unmatched.

This clone was seen more than once but under ten times. The chain uses TRBV20-1 and TRBJ2-1, with D uncertain. The germline V gene has CDR1 DFQATT and CDR2 SNEGSKA (reference sequence). V was pared by 3 bases and J by 8 bases, with 8 bases between. The CDR3 spans 11 residues. CDR3 in amino acids: CSASLSYEQFF. For the CDR3, the DNA is TGCAGTGCTAGTCTTTCATATGAGCAGTTCTTC.

The rearrangement joins TRBV27 to TRBJ2-3; D might be TRBD1 (5 bases). V was pared by 2 bases and J by 6 bases, with 15 bases between. The CDR3 is made up of 15 amino acids. The germline CDR1 and CDR2 sequences are MNHEY and SMNVEV (reference sequence). CDR3: CASSLGDTGADTQYF. CDR3 coding DNA: TGTGCCAGCAGTTTAGGGGATACAGGAGCCGATACGCAGTATTTT.

This chain joins TRBV5-1 and TRBJ2-3; 7 bases are shared with TRBD1. This CDR3 is 16 amino acids long. CDR1 and CDR2 (germline): SGHRS, YFSETQ. Trimming cost V 6 bases and J 2 bases; bases outside gene matches: 12. The CDR3 reads CASIPTSGTVTDTQYF. The CDR3 DNA reads as TGCGCCAGCATACCGACCTCCGGGACAGTCACAGATACGCAGTATTTT. The full variable domain, its missing parts supplied by reference TRBV5-1 and TRBJ2-3, is KAGVTQTPRYLIKTRGQQVTLSCSPISGHRSVSWYQQTPGQGLQFLFEYFSETQRNKGNFPGRFSGRQFSNSRSEMNVSTLELGDSALYLCASIPTSGTVTDTQYFGPGTRLTVL.

The sample holds a few counts of this clone. The rearrangement joins TRBV7-9 to TRBJ1-1; 9 bases map to TRBD1. CDR1 and CDR2 (germline): SEHNR, FQNEAQ (reference sequence). V trimming: 4 bases; J trimming: 10 bases; junction bases outside the gene matches: 1. The CDR3 totals 11 residues. The CDR3 coding sequence is TGTGCCAGCAGCTCGACAGGGGGAGCTTTCTTT. The encoded protein is CASSSTGGAFF.

The chain uses TRBV4-2 and TRBJ1-2; D possibly corresponds to TRBD1 (5 bases). The length of the CDR3 is 14 residues. Germline V gene data show CDR1 as LGHNA and CDR2 as YNFKEQ. The V end lost 7 bases, the J end lost 6 bases, and 18 bases lay between the germline ends. The CDR3 DNA follows: TGTGCCAGCATGACCGTGGGGGGTTCGGATGGCTACACCTTC. This encodes CASMTVGGSDGYTF.